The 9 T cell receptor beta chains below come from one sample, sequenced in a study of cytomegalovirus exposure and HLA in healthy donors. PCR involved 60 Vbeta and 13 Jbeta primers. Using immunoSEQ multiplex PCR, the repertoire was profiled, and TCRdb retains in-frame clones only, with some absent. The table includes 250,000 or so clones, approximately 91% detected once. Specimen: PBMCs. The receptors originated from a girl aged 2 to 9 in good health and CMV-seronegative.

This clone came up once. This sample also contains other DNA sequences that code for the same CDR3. CDR3 residues: CASSVGLAGAQETQYF. The CDR3 DNA is TGTGCCAGCAGCGTCGGACTAGCGGGGGCCCAAGAGACCCAGTACTTC. V and J are TRBV9 and TRBJ2-5; 13 bases map to TRBD2. This CDR3 is built from 16 residues. Trimming cost V 2 bases and J 1 base; bases outside gene matches: 2. The V gene's germline CDR1 is SGDLS and CDR2 YYNGEE.

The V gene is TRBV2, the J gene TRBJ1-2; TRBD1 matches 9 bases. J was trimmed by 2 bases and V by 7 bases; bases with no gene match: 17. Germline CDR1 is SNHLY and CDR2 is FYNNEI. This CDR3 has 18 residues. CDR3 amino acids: CASIPAERQGGLNYGYTF. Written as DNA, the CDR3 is TGTGCCAGCATCCCCGCGGAGAGACAGGGGGGCTTAAACTATGGCTACACCTTC. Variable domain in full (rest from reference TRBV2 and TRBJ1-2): EPEVTQTPSHQVTQMGQEVILRCVPISNHLYFYWYRQILGQKVEFLVSFYNNEISEKSEIFDDQFSVERPDGSNFTLKIRSTKLEDSAMYFCASIPAERQGGLNYGYTFGSGTRLTVV.

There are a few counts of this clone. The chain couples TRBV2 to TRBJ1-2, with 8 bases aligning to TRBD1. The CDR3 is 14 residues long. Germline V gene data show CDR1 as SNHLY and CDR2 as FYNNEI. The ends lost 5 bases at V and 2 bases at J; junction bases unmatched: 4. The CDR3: CASSLDRANYGYTF. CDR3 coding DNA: TGTGCCAGCAGTCTGGACAGGGCGAACTATGGCTACACCTTC.

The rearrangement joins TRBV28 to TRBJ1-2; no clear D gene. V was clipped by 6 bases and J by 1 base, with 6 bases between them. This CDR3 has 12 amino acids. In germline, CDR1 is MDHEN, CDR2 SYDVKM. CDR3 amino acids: CASRRVNYGYTF. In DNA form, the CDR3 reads TGTGCCAGCAGGAGGGTTAACTATGGCTACACCTTC.

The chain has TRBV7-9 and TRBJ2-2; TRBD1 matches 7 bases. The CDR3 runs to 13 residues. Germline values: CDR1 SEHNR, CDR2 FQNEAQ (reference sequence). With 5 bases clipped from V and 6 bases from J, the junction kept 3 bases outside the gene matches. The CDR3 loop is CASSTTGAGELFF. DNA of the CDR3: TGTGCCAGCAGCACTACAGGGGCCGGGGAGCTGTTTTTT.

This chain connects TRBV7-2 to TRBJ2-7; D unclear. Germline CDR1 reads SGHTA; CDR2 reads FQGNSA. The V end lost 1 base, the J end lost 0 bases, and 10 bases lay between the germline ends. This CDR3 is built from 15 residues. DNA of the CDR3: TGTGCCAGCAGCTTAGGTCCCCTCAGCTCCTACGAGCAGTACTTC. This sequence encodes CASSLGPLSSYEQYF.

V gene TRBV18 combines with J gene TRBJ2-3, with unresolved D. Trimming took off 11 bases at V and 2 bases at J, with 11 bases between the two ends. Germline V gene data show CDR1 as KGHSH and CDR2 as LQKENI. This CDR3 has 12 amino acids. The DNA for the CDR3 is TGTGCCTCCCAGGTGTACACAGATACGCAGTATTTT. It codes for CASQVYTDTQYF.

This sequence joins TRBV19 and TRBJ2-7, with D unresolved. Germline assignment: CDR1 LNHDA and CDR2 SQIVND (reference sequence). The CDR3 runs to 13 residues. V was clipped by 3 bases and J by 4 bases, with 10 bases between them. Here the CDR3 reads CASSMDTGYEQYF. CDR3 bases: TGTGCCAGTAGTATGGATACGGGTTACGAGCAGTACTTC.

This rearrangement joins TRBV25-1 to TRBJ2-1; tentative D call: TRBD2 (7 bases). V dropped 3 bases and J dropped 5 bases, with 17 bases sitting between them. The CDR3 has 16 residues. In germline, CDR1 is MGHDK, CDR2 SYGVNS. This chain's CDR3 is CASSDFGGALDNEQFF. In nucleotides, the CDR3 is TGTGCCAGCAGTGACTTTGGGGGGGCCCTGGACAATGAGCAGTTCTTC. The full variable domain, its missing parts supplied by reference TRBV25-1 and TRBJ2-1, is EADIYQTPRYLVIGTGKKITLECSQTMGHDKMYWYQQDPGMELHLIHYSYGVNSTEKGDLSSESTVSRIRTEHFPLTLESARPSHTSQYLCASSDFGGALDNEQFFGPGTRLTVL.